The 11 T cell receptor beta chains below all came from one sample that was sequenced in a study of T cells in Graves' hyperthyroidism and ophthalmopathy. Regions amplified from RNA transcripts were the TCR beta CDR3 regions. Initially, a first-round RT-PCR of the TCR CDR3 employed the HTBI primer set. Each CDR3 protein gets one entry after TCRdb re-called the multiplex PCR reads with MiXCR. The sample yields fewer than 750,000 distinct CDR3 sequences, 35% to 55% seen once. Sequenced material: peripheral blood or thyroid tissue (not recorded which). These TCRs come from a woman in her late teens or twenties with Graves' hyperthyroidism.

This chain links TRBV2 with TRBJ1-1; 7 bases align to TRBD1. Germline-derived CDR1 and CDR2 are SNHLY and FYNNEI. V lost 7 bases to trimming and J lost 8 bases; unmatched junction nucleotides: 7. There are 12 residues in the CDR3. The CDR3 loop reads CASNIRGTEAFF. Written as DNA, the CDR3 is TGTGCCAGCAATATCAGGGGGACCGAAGCTTTCTTT.

In this sample, this clonotype turned up many times. The chain has TRBV7-9 and TRBJ2-1, with 7 bases aligning to TRBD2. This CDR3 is 12 amino acids long. Germline V gives CDR1 SEHNR, CDR2 FQNEAQ (reference sequence). V lost 2 bases, J lost 9 bases, and 1 base stayed unmatched. The CDR3 bases are TGTGCCAGCAGCTTACAGCGGGGTGAGCAGTTCTTC. Protein product: CASSLQRGEQFF.

This clonotype was detected a few times. The V gene is TRBV3-1, the J gene TRBJ1-1; TRBD1 might be the D (5 bases). Germline CDR1 is LGHDT and CDR2 is YNNKEL (reference sequence). The CDR3 spans 16 residues. The V end lost 0 bases, the J end lost 4 bases, and 15 bases lay between the germline ends. The CDR3 sequence: CASSQEDAGGGTEAFF. CDR3 bases: TGTGCCAGCAGCCAAGAAGACGCCGGGGGTGGCACTGAAGCTTTCTTT.

This chain joins TRBV15 and TRBJ2-5; TRBD2 might be the D (6 bases). V was trimmed by 0 bases and J by 5 bases, leaving 13 bases between them. Germline V gives CDR1 LNHNV, CDR2 YYDKDF (reference sequence). CDR3 length equals 15 residues. The CDR3 DNA is TGTGCCACCAGCAGAGACTTTATGGGGAGGGAGACCCAGTACTTC. Its translation is CATSRDFMGRETQYF. Filled out from reference TRBV15 and TRBJ2-5, the complete variable domain reads DAMVIQNPRYQVTQFGKPVTLSCSQTLNHNVMYWYQQKSSQAPKLLFHYYDKDFNNEADTPDNFQSRRPNTSFCFLDIRSPGLGDTAMYLCATSRDFMGRETQYFGPGTRLLVL.

The CDR3 nucleotides are TGTGCCACCAGCAGACCCGGGACTAGCGGGACGAATGAGCAGTACTTC. Amino acids: CATSRPGTSGTNEQYF. The genes are TRBV15 and TRBJ2-7, with 13 bases matching TRBD2. The CDR3 length is 16 residues. V trimming: 2 bases; J trimming: 7 bases; junction bases outside the gene matches: 8. Germline CDR1 and CDR2: LNHNV and YYDKDF (reference sequence).

In this sample, this clonotype turned up a few times. J is TRBJ2-5 and V is TRBV7-6; D might be TRBD2 (5 bases). V shed 1 base and J shed 2 bases, with 14 bases lying between them. Germline CDR1 and CDR2: SGHVS and FNYEAQ. The CDR3 covers 16 residues. The CDR3 is CASSLGFSRAQETQYF. The DNA of the CDR3 is TGTGCCAGCAGCTTAGGGTTCTCGAGGGCACAAGAGACCCAGTACTTC.

The rearrangement uses TRBV20-1 and TRBJ1-1; D is unresolved. This CDR3 comprises 11 residues. V lost 8 bases and J 1 base, leaving 8 bases between the germline ends. Germline-derived CDR1 and CDR2 are DFQATT and SNEGSKA (reference sequence). The CDR3 spells CSIGKNTEAFF. In DNA form, the CDR3 reads TGCAGTATTGGTAAGAACACTGAAGCTTTCTTT.

The chain combines TRBV29-1 with TRBJ2-7; 9 bases match TRBD1. V was clipped by 4 bases and J by 3 bases; unmatched bases: 10. Germline assignment: CDR1 SQVTM and CDR2 ANQGSEA. The CDR3 extends over 15 amino acids. In nucleotides, the CDR3 is TGCAGCGTTGGGGTAGGGGACAGGGCTCACTACGAGCAGTACTTC. Translating gives CSVGVGDRAHYEQYF.

This clonotype was seen many times. The V gene is TRBV7-9, the J gene TRBJ1-4; D gene uncertain. The CDR3 has 12 residues. V was trimmed by 4 bases and J by 4 bases, leaving 4 bases between them. Germline assignment: CDR1 SEHNR and CDR2 FQNEAQ (reference sequence). DNA for the CDR3: TGTGCCAGCAGCTCGGTTAATGAAAAACTGTTTTTT. Its protein is CASSSVNEKLFF.

This clonotype was counted a few times. The CDR3: CSARDRGRYEQYF. As DNA, the CDR3 is TGCAGTGCTAGGGACAGGGGGCGATACGAGCAGTACTTC. The rearrangement links TRBV20-1 to TRBJ2-7; TRBD1 agrees at 11 bases. Looked up from germline, CDR1 is DFQATT and CDR2 is SNEGSKA (reference sequence). The CDR3 covers 13 residues. Trimming cost V 3 bases and J 4 bases; bases outside gene matches: 2.

On this clonotype: The CDR3 ends on some other residue instead of the conserved phenylalanine or tryptophan, so this is likely a read error. This rearrangement joins TRBV4-2 to TRBJ2-7; TRBD2 matches at 8 bases. The ends lost 3 bases at V and 5 bases at J; junction bases unmatched: 12. CDR1 and CDR2 from the germline V gene are LGHNA and YNFKEQ. This CDR3 spans 16 amino acids. The CDR3, as DNA: TGTGCCAGCAGCCACGCACTAGCGGCCATGGAAAACGAGCAGTACTCC. The encoded protein is CASSHALAAMENEQYS.